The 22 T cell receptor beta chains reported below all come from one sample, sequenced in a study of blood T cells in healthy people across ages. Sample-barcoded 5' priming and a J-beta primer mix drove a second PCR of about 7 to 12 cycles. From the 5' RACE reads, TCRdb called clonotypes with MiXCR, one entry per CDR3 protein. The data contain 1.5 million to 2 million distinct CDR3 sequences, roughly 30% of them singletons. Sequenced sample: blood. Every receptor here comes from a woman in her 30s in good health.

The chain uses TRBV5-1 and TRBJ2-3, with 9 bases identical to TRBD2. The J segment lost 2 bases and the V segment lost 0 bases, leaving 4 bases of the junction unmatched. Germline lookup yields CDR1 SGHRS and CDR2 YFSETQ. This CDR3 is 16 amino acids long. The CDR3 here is CASSLEAGGPTDTQYF. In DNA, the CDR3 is TGCGCCAGCAGCTTGGAAGCGGGGGGCCCCACAGATACGCAGTATTTT.

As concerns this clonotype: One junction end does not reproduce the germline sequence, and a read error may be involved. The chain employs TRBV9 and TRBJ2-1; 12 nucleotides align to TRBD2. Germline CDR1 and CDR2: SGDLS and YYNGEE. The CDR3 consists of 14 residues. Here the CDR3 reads CASSSLAGGNEQFF. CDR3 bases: TGTGCCAGCAGCTCCCTAGCGGGAGGGAATGAACAGTTCTTC.

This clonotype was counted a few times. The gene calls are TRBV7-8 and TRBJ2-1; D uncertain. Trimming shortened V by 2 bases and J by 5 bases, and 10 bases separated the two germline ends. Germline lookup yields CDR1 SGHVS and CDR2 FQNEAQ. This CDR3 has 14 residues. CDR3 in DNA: TGTGCCAGCAGCTTACTAAATCGAAACAATGAGCAGTTCTTC. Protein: CASSLLNRNNEQFF.

CDR3 amino acids: CASSLGARDGGGYTF. DNA for the CDR3: TGCGCCAGCAGCTTGGGGGCCAGGGATGGAGGGGGCTACACCTTC. V is TRBV5-1 and J is TRBJ1-2; D is possibly TRBD1 (5 bases). This CDR3 is 15 amino acids long. Trimming stripped 0 bases from V and 8 bases from J, with 17 bases between. CDR1 is SGHRS and CDR2 is YFSETQ in the germline V gene.

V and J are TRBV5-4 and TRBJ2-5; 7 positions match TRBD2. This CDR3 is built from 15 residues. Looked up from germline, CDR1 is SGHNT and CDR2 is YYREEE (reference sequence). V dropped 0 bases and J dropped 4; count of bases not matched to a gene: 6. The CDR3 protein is CASSLGGTSAETQYF. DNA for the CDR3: TGTGCCAGCAGCTTGGGGGGTACTAGCGCAGAGACCCAGTACTTC.

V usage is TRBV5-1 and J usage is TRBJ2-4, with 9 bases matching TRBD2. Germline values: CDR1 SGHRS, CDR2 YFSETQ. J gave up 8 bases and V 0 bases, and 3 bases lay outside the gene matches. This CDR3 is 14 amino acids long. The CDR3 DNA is TGCGCCAGCAGCTTGGTAGCGGGGGACGACATTCAGTACTTC. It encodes CASSLVAGDDIQYF.

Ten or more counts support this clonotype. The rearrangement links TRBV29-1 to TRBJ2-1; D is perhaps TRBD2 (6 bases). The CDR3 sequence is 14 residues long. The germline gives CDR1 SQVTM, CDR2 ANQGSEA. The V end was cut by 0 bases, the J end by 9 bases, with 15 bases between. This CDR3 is CSVEDLRRDGEQFF. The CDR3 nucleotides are TGCAGCGTTGAAGATCTACGGCGGGACGGTGAGCAGTTCTTC.

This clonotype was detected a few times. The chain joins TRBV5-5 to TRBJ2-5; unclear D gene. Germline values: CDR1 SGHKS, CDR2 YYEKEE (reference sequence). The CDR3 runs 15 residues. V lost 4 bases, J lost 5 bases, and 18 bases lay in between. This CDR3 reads CASSGDGLGWETQYF. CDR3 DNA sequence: TGTGCCAGCAGCGGAGACGGTTTGGGGTGGGAGACCCAGTACTTC.

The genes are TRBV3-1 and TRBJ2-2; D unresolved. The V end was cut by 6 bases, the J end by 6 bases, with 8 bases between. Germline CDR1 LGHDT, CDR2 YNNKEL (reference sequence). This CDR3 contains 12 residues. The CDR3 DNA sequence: TGTGCCAGCAGTCGGAGTGCCGGGGAGCTGTTTTTT. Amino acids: CASSRSAGELFF.

The chain's CDR3 is CASSQASFRVWYGYTF. CDR3 nucleotide sequence: TGTGCCAGCAGCCAAGCGTCTTTCAGGGTGTGGTATGGCTACACCTTC. This rearrangement joins TRBV3-1 to TRBJ1-2; weak D call: TRBD1 (5 bases). Germline V gene lookup returns CDR1 LGHDT and CDR2 YNNKEL (reference sequence). V lost 1 base and J 5 bases, leaving 17 bases between the germline ends. The CDR3 spans 16 residues.

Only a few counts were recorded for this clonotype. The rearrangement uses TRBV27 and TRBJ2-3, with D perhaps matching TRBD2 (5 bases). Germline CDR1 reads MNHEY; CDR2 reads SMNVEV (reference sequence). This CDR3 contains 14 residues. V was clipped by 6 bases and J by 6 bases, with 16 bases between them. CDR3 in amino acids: CASRAGIQSDTQYF. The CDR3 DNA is TGTGCCAGCAGGGCCGGGATCCAGTCCGATACGCAGTATTTT.

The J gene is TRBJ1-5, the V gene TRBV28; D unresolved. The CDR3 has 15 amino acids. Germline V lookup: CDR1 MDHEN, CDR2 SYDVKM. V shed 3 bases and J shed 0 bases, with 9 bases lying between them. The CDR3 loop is CASSFGVGSNQPQHF. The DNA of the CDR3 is TGTGCCAGCAGTTTTGGGGTCGGTAGCAATCAGCCCCAGCATTTT.

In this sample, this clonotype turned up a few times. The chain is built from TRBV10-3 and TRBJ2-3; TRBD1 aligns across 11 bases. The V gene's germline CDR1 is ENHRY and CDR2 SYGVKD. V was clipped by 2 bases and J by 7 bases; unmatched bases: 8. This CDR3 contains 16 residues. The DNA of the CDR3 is TGTGCCATCAGTGAGGCGGGACAGGGGGTCGGGAATACGCAGTATTTT. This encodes CAISEAGQGVGNTQYF.

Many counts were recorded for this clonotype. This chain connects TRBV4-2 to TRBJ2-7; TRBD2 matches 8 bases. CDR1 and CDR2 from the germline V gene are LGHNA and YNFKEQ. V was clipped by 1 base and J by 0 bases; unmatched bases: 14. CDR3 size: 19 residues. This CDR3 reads CASSQVGNRAGENSYEQYF. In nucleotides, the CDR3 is TGTGCCAGCAGCCAAGTCGGGAATCGAGCGGGGGAGAACTCCTACGAGCAGTACTTC.

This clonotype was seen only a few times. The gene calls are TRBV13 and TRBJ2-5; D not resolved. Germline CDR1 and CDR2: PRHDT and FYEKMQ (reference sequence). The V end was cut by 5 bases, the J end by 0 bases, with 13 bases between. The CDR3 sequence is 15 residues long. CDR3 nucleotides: TGTGCCAGCAGCCCAAGACGGACGTACCAAGAGACCCAGTACTTC. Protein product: CASSPRRTYQETQYF.

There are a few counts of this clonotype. The DNA of the CDR3 is TGTGCCAGCAGCTTGACAGTCTCCAAGACGGGCGGGGCCAACGTCCTGACTTTC. Translating it yields CASSLTVSKTGGANVLTF. This chain links TRBV7-2 with TRBJ2-6, with D possibly matching TRBD1 (5 bases). In germline, CDR1 is SGHTA, CDR2 FQGNSA. The CDR3 consists of 18 residues. Trimming cost V 3 bases and J 4 bases, with 19 bases left between them.

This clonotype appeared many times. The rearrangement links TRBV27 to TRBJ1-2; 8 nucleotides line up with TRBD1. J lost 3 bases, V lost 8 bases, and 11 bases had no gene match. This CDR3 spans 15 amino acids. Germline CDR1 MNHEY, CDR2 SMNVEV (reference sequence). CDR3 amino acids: CASRNRQGPDYGYTF. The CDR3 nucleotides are TGTGCCAGCCGCAATCGACAGGGGCCTGACTATGGCTACACCTTC.

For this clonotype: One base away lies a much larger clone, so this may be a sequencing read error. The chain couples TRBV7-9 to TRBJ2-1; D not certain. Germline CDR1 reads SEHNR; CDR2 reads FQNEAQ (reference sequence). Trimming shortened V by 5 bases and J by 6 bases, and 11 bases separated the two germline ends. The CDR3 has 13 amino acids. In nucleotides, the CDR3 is TGTGCCAGCAGCCATCCTTCTGGCAATGAGCAGTTCTTC. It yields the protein CASSHPSGNEQFF. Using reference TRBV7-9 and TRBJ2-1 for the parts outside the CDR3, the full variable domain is DTGVSQNPRHKITKRGQNVTFRCDPISEHNRLYWYRQTLGQGPEFLTYFQNEAQLEKSRLLSDRFSAERPKGSFSTLEIQRTEQGDSAMYLCASSHPSGNEQFFGPGTRLTVL.

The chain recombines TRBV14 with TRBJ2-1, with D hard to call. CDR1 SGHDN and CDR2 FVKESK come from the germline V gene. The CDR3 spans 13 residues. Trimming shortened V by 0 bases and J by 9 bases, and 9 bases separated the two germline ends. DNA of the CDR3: TGTGCCAGCAGCCAAGATTGGAGCGCTGAGCAGTTCTTC. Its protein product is CASSQDWSAEQFF.

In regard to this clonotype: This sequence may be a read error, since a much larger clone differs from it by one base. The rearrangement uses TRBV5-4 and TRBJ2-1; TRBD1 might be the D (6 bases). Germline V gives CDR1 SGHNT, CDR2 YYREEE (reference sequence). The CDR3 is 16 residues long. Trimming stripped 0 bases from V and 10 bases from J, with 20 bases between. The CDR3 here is CASSLAGEMGAYEQFF. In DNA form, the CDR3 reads TGTGCCAGCAGCTTGGCCGGGGAGATGGGGGCCTACGAGCAGTTCTTC.

CDR3 sequence: CASSSWGGEQYF. The CDR3, as DNA: TGTGCCAGCAGCTCATGGGGAGGCGAGCAGTACTTC. V and J are TRBV7-2 and TRBJ2-4; weak D call: TRBD2 (6 bases). The J call is uncertain, as TRBJ2-7 better fits the DNA end. Germline V gene data show CDR1 as SGHTA and CDR2 as FQGNSA. This CDR3 region has 12 residues.

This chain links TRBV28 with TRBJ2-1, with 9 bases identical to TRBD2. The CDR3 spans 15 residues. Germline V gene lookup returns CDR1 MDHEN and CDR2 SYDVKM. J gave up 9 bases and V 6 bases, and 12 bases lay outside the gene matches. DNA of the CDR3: TGTGCCAGCAGCCCTCTTGGGCGGGGGGGCACTGAGCAGTTCTTC. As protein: CASSPLGRGGTEQFF.